Listed below are T cell receptor beta chains from one sample, sequenced in a study. Using its own MiXCR run on the RT-PCR reads, TCRdb lists one record per CDR3 protein. The sample carries 550,000 to 750,000 distinct CDR3 sequences, 13% to 15% recorded once. Sequenced material: memory CD4+ T cells from blood. The source is a female donor in good health, serving as a healthy control. Each CDR3 is given with its conserved first and last residue. The D gene is left open where the match is weak. Expanded clones get a size class; other rows say once, few or many, or leave the size out.

CDR3 protein: CSARFQGARDEQYF; CDR3 DNA: TGCAGTGCGCGATTCCAGGGGGCGCGGGACGAGCAGTACTTC; D gene: TRBD1; clone size: NA; V gene: TRBV20-1; J gene: TRBJ2-7
CDR3 protein: CSATGPGNTEAFF; CDR3 DNA: TGCAGTGCTACTGGACCAGGGAACACTGAAGCTTTCTTT; D gene: NA; clone size: many; V gene: TRBV20-1; J gene: TRBJ1-1
CDR3 protein: CASSHWRVGEKLFF; CDR3 DNA: TGTGCCAGCAGCCACTGGAGGGTAGGGGAAAAACTGTTTTTT; D gene: NA; clone size: many; V gene: TRBV6-5; J gene: TRBJ1-4
CDR3 protein: CASSPGVGGGAVEQYF; CDR3 DNA: TGTGCCAGCAGCCCTGGGGTTGGAGGGGGCGCGGTTGAGCAGTACTTC; D gene: NA; clone size: NA; V gene: TRBV9; J gene: TRBJ2-7
CDR3 protein: CATSRDAGGGELFF; CDR3 DNA: TGTGCCACCAGCAGAGACGCCGGCGGGGGGGAGCTGTTTTTT; D gene: NA; clone size: few; V gene: TRBV15; J gene: TRBJ2-2
CDR3 protein: CASSFGQGLNYGYTF; CDR3 DNA: TGCGCCAGCAGCTTCGGACAGGGCCTTAACTATGGCTACACCTTC; D gene: TRBD1; clone size: few; V gene: TRBV5-1; J gene: TRBJ1-2
CDR3 protein: CASSFDRSARTQYF; CDR3 DNA: TGTGCTAGCAGCTTCGACAGGTCCGCCCGGACCCAGTACTTC; D gene: NA; clone size: NA; V gene: TRBV7-7; J gene: TRBJ2-5
CDR3 protein: CASSLDRGHEKLFF; CDR3 DNA: TGTGCCAGCAGTCTGGACAGGGGGCATGAAAAACTGTTTTTT; D gene: TRBD1; clone size: NA; V gene: TRBV6-5; J gene: TRBJ1-4
CDR3 protein: CASSLSRDTHATNEKLFF; CDR3 DNA: TGTGCCAGCAGTCTGAGCCGGGACACACATGCAACTAATGAAAAACTGTTTTTT; D gene: NA; clone size: few; V gene: TRBV2; J gene: TRBJ1-4
CDR3 protein: CASSVNSDRDGETQYF; CDR3 DNA: TGTGCCAGCAGCGTCAACTCCGACAGGGATGGGGAGACCCAGTACTTC; D gene: TRBD1; clone size: few; V gene: TRBV9; J gene: TRBJ2-5
CDR3 protein: CASSPGPDFNEQFF; CDR3 DNA: TGTGCCAGCAGCCCCGGGCCTGATTTTAATGAGCAGTTCTTC; D gene: NA; clone size: few; V gene: TRBV7-2; J gene: TRBJ2-1